Described below is a single T cell receptor (beta chain) sequence and its context. This specimen belongs to a study of blood T cell repertoires in COVID-19. Study as a whole: Whether acute or convalescent, the COVID-19 samples came from the United States, Italy and Spain.

TCRdb's copy holds only in-frame clones and misses some; the assay was immunoSEQ multiplex PCR. The data hold over 110,000 clones, with around 82% observed a single time. This CDR3 region has 14 residues. Trimming shortened V by 1 base and J by 7 bases, and 8 bases separated the two germline ends. Germline loops: CDR1 LGHNA, CDR2 YSLEER. The clonotype was recovered from a man aged 45-65 years in a cohort exposed to, infected with or recovered from COVID-19 (not recorded which). Sequences were obtained from PBMCs or T cells enriched from blood (not recorded which). The J gene is TRBJ1-6, the V gene TRBV4-3; D might be TRBD1 (5 bases). CDR3 nucleotides: TGCGCCAGCAGCCAAGGGACACCGAATTCACCCCTCCACTTT. Residues: CASSQGTPNSPLHF.